This is a list of T cell receptor beta chains from one sample in a study of T cell responses to AZD1222 COVID-19 vaccine. Method: immunoSEQ multiplex PCR; TCRdb's copy keeps in-frame clones and lacks some. This table holds 95,000 to 150,000 clones, less than 90% found once. The specimen comprised peripheral blood, sampled on day 0 of AZD1222 vaccination. The origin of the receptors is an adult in good health. Both conserved end residues are part of each CDR3. A D gene is named only where the DNA matches it firmly. A row's size may be missing; if present it is once, few, many or a size class.

>.|TRBV5-1|.|TRBJ1-6
TGCGCCAGCAGCTTGGCCTCGGCAGCTTATAATTCACCCCTCCACTTT
CASSLASAAYNSPLHF
>.|TRBV7-2|.|TRBJ2-1
TGTGCCAGCAGCTTACAACAAACCAACAATGAGCAGTTCTTC
CASSLQQTNNEQFF
>.|TRBV7-9|.|TRBJ2-5
TGTGCCAGCAGCTTAGAAAGTGGACAGTCAGGTCCACAAGAGACCCAGTACTTC
CASSLESGQSGPQETQYF
>.|TRBV6-1|few|TRBJ1-2
TGTGCCAGCAGTGATCAGGGAGGGGTCAAAAACTATGGCTACACCTTC
CASSDQGGVKNYGYTF
>.|TRBV2|.|TRBJ2-3
TGTGCCAGCAGTGTCACAGATACGCAGTATTTT
CASSVTDTQYF
>TRBD2|TRBV10-3|.|TRBJ2-1
TGTGCCACAGCAAGGAAGGTAGCGGGACCTTCTCATACCTACAATGAGCAGTTCTTC
CATARKVAGPSHTYNEQFF
>TRBD2|TRBV28|.|TRBJ2-7
TGTGCCAGCAGCTCCCGACCAGCGGGAGTACTCGAGCAGTACTTC
CASSSRPAGVLEQYF
>.|TRBV2|once|TRBJ2-6
TGTGCCAGCTCCCCTTCCCCTGGGGCCAACGTCCTGACTTTC
CASSPSPGANVLTF
>.|TRBV5-1|.|TRBJ2-5
TGCGCCAGCAGTTTGCTCCAAGAGACCCAGTACTTC
CASSLLQETQYF
>.|TRBV5-4|once|TRBJ2-7
TGTGCCAGCAGCTTGGAGTCTGGCACCGAGCAGTACTTC
CASSLESGTEQYF
>.|TRBV11-3|.|TRBJ2-5
TGTGCCAGCAGGCCTACAGGGATTTGGCCTGGAGAGACCCAGTACTTC
CASRPTGIWPGETQYF
>TRBD1|TRBV6-1|few|TRBJ1-4
TGTGCCAGCAGTGGGCTCCGGGACAGGGTACGGGAAAAACTGTTTTTT
CASSGLRDRVREKLFF
>.|TRBV28|.|TRBJ1-5
TGTGCCAGCAGTCTCCTGGAGAATCAGCCCCAGCATTTT
CASSLLENQPQHF
>.|TRBV9|.|TRBJ2-5
TGTGCCAGCAGCGAGGGACGGTTACAAGAGACCCAGTACTTC
CASSEGRLQETQYF
>TRBD1|TRBV5-8|.|TRBJ1-1
TGTGCCAGCAGCCCAGATGGACAGGGAAACACTGAAGCTTTCTTT
CASSPDGQGNTEAFF
>.|TRBV4-1|.|TRBJ1-1
TGCGCCAGCAGCCAAGATCACACTTTTCGGGACACGGAAGCTTTCTTT
CASSQDHTFRDTEAFF